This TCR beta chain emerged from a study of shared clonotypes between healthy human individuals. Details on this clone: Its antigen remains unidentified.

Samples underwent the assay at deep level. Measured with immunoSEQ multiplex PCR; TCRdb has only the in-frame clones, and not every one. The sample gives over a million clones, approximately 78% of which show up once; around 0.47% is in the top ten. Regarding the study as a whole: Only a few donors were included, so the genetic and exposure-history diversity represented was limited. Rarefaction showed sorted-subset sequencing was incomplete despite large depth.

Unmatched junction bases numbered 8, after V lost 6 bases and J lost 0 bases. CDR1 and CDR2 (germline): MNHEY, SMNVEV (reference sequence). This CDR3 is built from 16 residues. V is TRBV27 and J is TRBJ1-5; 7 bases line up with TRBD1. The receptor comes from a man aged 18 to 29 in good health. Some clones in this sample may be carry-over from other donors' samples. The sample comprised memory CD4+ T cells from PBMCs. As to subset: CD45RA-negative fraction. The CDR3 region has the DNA TGTGCCAGCAGGCCCCGGGGACAGTATAGCAATCAGCCCCAGCATTTT. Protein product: CASRPRGQYSNQPQHF.